The 11 T cell receptor beta chains listed next were all sequenced from one sample in a study of control samples from healthy donors and cancer patients. The protocol was immunoSEQ multiplex PCR, while the TCRdb copy is restricted to in-frame clones and leaves out a portion. Altogether more than 15,000 clones are present, approximately 90% being singletons, with the ten largest covering around 9.3%. Sequencing was performed on PBMCs. The source of these receptors is a woman aged 55-70 years with head and neck cancer.

The chain links TRBV29-1 to TRBJ2-3, with TRBD2 matching over 11 bases. This CDR3 comprises 17 residues. Trimming cost V 7 bases and J 0 bases; bases outside gene matches: 12. The germline gives CDR1 SQVTM, CDR2 ANQGSEA. The CDR3 nucleotides read TGCAGCGCCCAGGGACTAGCGGCACTACCTAGCACAGATACGCAGTATTTT. Translating gives CSAQGLAALPSTDTQYF.

The chain joins TRBV28 to TRBJ2-1; D may be TRBD1 (5 bases). This CDR3 spans 13 amino acids. Trimming took off 1 base at V and 8 bases at J, with 9 bases between the two ends. The germline V gene encodes CDR1 MDHEN and CDR2 SYDVKM. CDR3 in amino acids: CASSLLRGYEQFF. The CDR3 DNA follows: TGTGCCAGCAGTTTATTAAGGGGATATGAGCAGTTCTTC.

The chain recombines TRBV7-3 with TRBJ2-1; 8 bases match TRBD2. The CDR3 spans 15 residues. Germline V lookup: CDR1 SGHTA, CDR2 FQGTGA. Trimming at V came to 5 bases and at J to 4 bases, leaving 7 bases not matched to a gene. The CDR3 region has the DNA TGTGCCAGCAGCCTTAGCGGGAAGGAGTACAATGAGCAGTTCTTC. Translating it yields CASSLSGKEYNEQFF.

V and J are TRBV23-1 and TRBJ1-3; 7 bases align to TRBD1. TRBV23-1 is placed among ORFs of uncertain function. The CDR3 is made up of 14 amino acids. The ends lost 6 bases at V and 7 bases at J; junction bases unmatched: 9. CDR3 region: CASSDRERRNTIYF. CDR3 nucleotide sequence: TGCGCCAGCAGCGACAGGGAGAGGAGGAACACCATATATTTT.

The chain combines TRBV28 with TRBJ2-7; 7 positions agree with TRBD1. The length of the CDR3 is 17 residues. Germline lookup yields CDR1 MDHEN and CDR2 SYDVKM. With V trimmed by 3 bases and J by 1 base, 12 bases remained unmatched. The CDR3 spells CASSFPARGRGSYEQYF. The CDR3 coding sequence is TGTGCCAGCAGTTTCCCCGCGAGAGGCAGGGGGTCCTACGAGCAGTACTTC. Together with reference TRBV28 and TRBJ2-7, the CDR3 gives the full variable domain: DVKVTQSSRYLVKRTGEKVFLECVQDMDHENMFWYRQDPGLGLRLIYFSYDVKMKEKGDIPEGYSVSREKKERFSLILESASTNQTSMYLCASSFPARGRGSYEQYFGPGTRLTVT.

The V gene is TRBV10-3, the J gene TRBJ2-1; D possibly corresponds to TRBD2 (5 bases). Trimming pared 5 bases from V and 4 bases from J, leaving 15 bases between. CDR1 is ENHRY, CDR2 SYGVKD, per germline. The CDR3 has 15 amino acids. CDR3 nucleotide sequence: TGTGCCATCAGTCTTAGAATCGGGATTTACAATGAGCAGTTCTTC. It specifies CAISLRIGIYNEQFF.

This chain joins TRBV4-1 and TRBJ2-7; unclear D gene. Trimming took off 2 bases at V and 3 bases at J, with 17 bases between the two ends. Germline V gene lookup returns CDR1 MGHRA and CDR2 YSYEKL. This CDR3 spans 16 amino acids. The CDR3 is CASSQTTISEIYEQYF. CDR3 nucleotides: TGCGCCAGCAGCCAAACTACCATTTCTGAGATCTACGAGCAGTACTTC.

The V call is TRBV18, the J call TRBJ1-5; D is unresolved. The CDR3 runs 16 residues. Trimming took off 2 bases at V and 1 base at J, with 12 bases between the two ends. CDR1 is KGHSH and CDR2 is LQKENI in the germline V gene. CDR3 nucleotides: TGTGCCAGCTCACCAGTGACGGGTCCGAGCAATCAGCCCCAGCATTTT. As protein: CASSPVTGPSNQPQHF.

The rearrangement links TRBV7-9 to TRBJ1-1; 7 positions match TRBD1. The CDR3 sequence is 15 residues long. CDR1 and CDR2 from the germline V gene are SEHNR and FQNEAQ (reference sequence). V shed 2 bases, J shed 4 bases, and the junction held 7 bases outside the gene matches. This chain's CDR3 is CASSLSGTEGTEAFF. In DNA, the CDR3 is TGTGCCAGCAGCTTATCCGGGACAGAGGGCACTGAAGCTTTCTTT. The whole variable domain, remainder taken from reference TRBV7-9 and TRBJ1-1, is DTGVSQNPRHKITKRGQNVTFRCDPISEHNRLYWYRQTLGQGPEFLTYFQNEAQLEKSRLLSDRFSAERPKGSFSTLEIQRTEQGDSAMYLCASSLSGTEGTEAFFGQGTRLTVV.

This chain links TRBV2 with TRBJ1-2; weak D call: TRBD1 (5 bases). This CDR3 spans 13 amino acids. CDR1 and CDR2 (germline): SNHLY, FYNNEI. V gave up 5 bases and J gave up 7 bases, with 14 bases separating them. CDR3 sequence reads: CASSPQGWGGYTF. The CDR3 nucleotides read TGTGCCAGCAGTCCCCAGGGATGGGGTGGCTACACCTTC. The variable domain in full, with the rest retrieved from reference TRBV2 and TRBJ1-2, is EPEVTQTPSHQVTQMGQEVILRCVPISNHLYFYWYRQILGQKVEFLVSFYNNEISEKSEIFDDQFSVERPDGSNFTLKIRSTKLEDSAMYFCASSPQGWGGYTFGSGTRLTVV.

The rearrangement links TRBV9 to TRBJ2-5; the D is unclear. Trimming left V 0 bases short and J 5 bases short, with 11 bases between. Germline V lookup: CDR1 SGDLS, CDR2 YYNGEE. The CDR3 length is 14 residues. The CDR3, as DNA: TGTGCCAGCAGCGTAGGTGGGCTTGGGGAGACCCAGTACTTC. The encoded protein is CASSVGGLGETQYF.